This T cell receptor beta chain was sequenced in a study of T-cell reconstitution after alpha-beta-depleted transplantation in children. In germline, CDR1 is WSHSY, CDR2 SAAADI. The ends lost 10 bases at V and 8 bases at J; junction bases unmatched: 7. The CDR3 covers 12 residues. Unique molecular identifiers were used in preparing the TCRbeta library. TCRdb recomputed calls from the PCR reads with MiXCR, one row per CDR3 protein. This sample carries hundreds of thousands of distinct CDR3 sequences, around 12% of them seen once, and the ten largest clones take roughly 2.6%. This specimen consisted of PBMCs from the stem cell graft donor, obtained from the stem cell graft. V gene TRBV10-2 combines with J gene TRBJ1-2; 10 bases match TRBD1. The sequence was obtained from a human donor who donated a stem cell graft to a child with acute lymphoblastic leukemia. In DNA form, the CDR3 reads TGCGCCACCGGACAGGGGGTTTCCGGCTACACCTTC. Residues: CATGQGVSGYTF.